This is a list of T cell receptor beta chains from one sample in a study of T-cell memory formation after mild COVID-19. TCRdb re-derived calls from the 5' RACE reads in MiXCR, one entry per CDR3 protein. The top ten hold over 20% of the sample, which has hundreds of thousands of distinct CDR3 sequences, 20% to 25% seen once. The sequenced sample was PBMCs or a T cell subset sorted from them (not recorded which). The receptors come from a man in his late teens or twenties who had mild COVID-19 (a few samples of this study predate the infection). Cell type and time point are not known. Each CDR3 is given with its conserved first and last residue. A D gene is named only where the DNA matches it firmly. Size is stated for part of the rows, as once, few or many counts, or as a class when the clone is expanded.

v_call	clone_size	d_call	j_call	cdr3_nt	cdr3_aa
TRBV7-6	.	TRBD1	TRBJ1-1	TGTGCCAGCAGCTCTGGCAGGGGGACTGAAGCTTTCTTT	CASSSGRGTEAFF
TRBV12-3/TRBV12-4	many	.	TRBJ2-2	TGTGCCAGCAGTTGGGGCACCGGGGAGCTGTTTTTT	CASSWGTGELFF
TRBV7-2	few	TRBD2	TRBJ2-5	TGTGCCAGCAGCTTAGTTGGCGGGGGGGCCCCTGGAGAGACCCAGTACTTC	CASSLVGGGAPGETQYF
TRBV9	.	TRBD1	TRBJ1-2	TGTGCCAGCAAAGGGGACAGGGGACGTTACGGCTACACCTTC	CASKGDRGRYGYTF
TRBV5-1	few	.	TRBJ2-1	TGCGCCAGCAGCGAACAGTGGGGTGAGCAGTTCTTC	CASSEQWGEQFF
TRBV9	.	.	TRBJ1-1	TGTGCCAGCAGCCTCATCCCTGGAGGGGGGAACACTGAAGCTTTCTTT	CASSLIPGGGNTEAFF
TRBV7-7	.	.	TRBJ2-5	TGTGCCATCAGCCTCGGGCCCTCCGAAGGAACCCAGTACTTC	CAISLGPSEGTQYF
TRBV4-1	.	.	TRBJ1-4	TGCGCCAGCAGCCAAGAACACCCGGGACTGGCAACTAATGAAAAACTGTTTTTT	CASSQEHPGLATNEKLFF
TRBV12-3/TRBV12-4	.	.	TRBJ1-1	TGTGCCAGCAGTTACGGCCCCACCGGGTTAATGAACACTGAAGCTTTCTTT	CASSYGPTGLMNTEAFF
TRBV9	many	.	TRBJ1-3	TGTGCCAGCAGCGTAGATGGAGTGACTATTGGCGGAAACACCATATATTTT	CASSVDGVTIGGNTIYF
TRBV5-6	.	.	TRBJ2-5	TGTGCCAGCAGCTTGTCGCCGGGACGCAAGGCAGAGACCCAGTACTTC	CASSLSPGRKAETQYF
TRBV28	few	.	TRBJ1-1	TGTGCCAGCAGTTCAGCAGGGACGGGGACTGAAGCTTTCTTT	CASSSAGTGTEAFF
TRBV28	.	TRBD1	TRBJ2-1	TGTGCCAGCAGTTTCGAAGACAGGGGCAATGAGCAGTTCTTC	CASSFEDRGNEQFF
TRBV5-5	few	.	TRBJ2-5	TGTGCCAGCAGCTTGAGACTACCTGGGGAGACCCAGTACTTC	CASSLRLPGETQYF
TRBV4-3	.	.	TRBJ2-5	TGCGCCAGCAGCCAAGATCGGGGGAATGCAGAGACCCAGTACTTC	CASSQDRGNAETQYF
TRBV5-1	.	.	TRBJ2-3	TGCGCCAGCAGCTTGGTACTAGCAGGAATGGGAGATACGCAGTATTTT	CASSLVLAGMGDTQYF
TRBV4-3	many	.	TRBJ1-4	TGCGCCAGCAGCCCCCTCAGGGCAACTAATGAAAAACTGTTTTTT	CASSPLRATNEKLFF
TRBV5-4	many	.	TRBJ2-3	TGTGCCAGCAGCCATGGGAGGCCCGAGGATACGCAGTATTTT	CASSHGRPEDTQYF
TRBV6-2/TRBV6-3	.	.	TRBJ2-2	TGTGCCAGCAGTTGGACAGTCTCCGGGGAGCTGTTTTTT	CASSWTVSGELFF
TRBV7-6	few	TRBD2	TRBJ2-1	TGTGCCAGCGTACTAGCGGGGGGCCGGGATGAGCAGTTCTTC	CASVLAGGRDEQFF
TRBV4-1	.	.	TRBJ2-1	TGCGCCAGCAGCCAGACCGGGGGGCGGTGGTTTGAGCAGTTCTTC	CASSQTGGRWFEQFF
TRBV15	.	TRBD1	TRBJ2-3	TGTGCCACCAGCAGAGATGCAGAGGACAGGGGGTTCCCAGATACGCAGTATTTT	CATSRDAEDRGFPDTQYF
TRBV29-1	.	TRBD2	TRBJ2-3	TGCAGCGTTGACCTGTCGGCGGGGGGAGATACGCAGTATTTT	CSVDLSAGGDTQYF
TRBV7-9	few	.	TRBJ1-5	TGTGCCAGCAGCTCCGGAAGGGAGGGGATCAATCAGCCCCAGCATTTT	CASSSGREGINQPQHF
TRBV7-2	once	TRBD1	TRBJ2-5	TGTGCCAGCAGCTCCGACAGGGGGCGATTGGAGACCCAGTACTTC	CASSSDRGRLETQYF
TRBV3-1	.	.	TRBJ2-1	TGTGCCAGCAGCCACGGACTAACTGACGAGCAGTTCTTC	CASSHGLTDEQFF
TRBV4-1	few	TRBD2	TRBJ2-7	TGCGCCAGCAGCCAAGTATGGATAGCGGGGGCCTACGAGCAGTACTTC	CASSQVWIAGAYEQYF
TRBV5-1	.	.	TRBJ2-1	TGCGCCAGCGGCGGGGAGAGAATGTTCTTC	CASGGERMFF
TRBV11-2	few	.	TRBJ2-3	TGTGCCAGCAGCTTAGGATCTCTCCGGGGCACAGATACGCAGTATTTT	CASSLGSLRGTDTQYF
TRBV9	few	.	TRBJ2-2	TGTGCCAGCAGCGCCCTGGGTCCGGACAGAGGGCTGTTTTTT	CASSALGPDRGLFF
TRBV3-1	few	.	TRBJ2-2	TGTGCCAGCAGCCCATCGACAGCCGGGGAGCTGTTTTTT	CASSPSTAGELFF
TRBV12-3/TRBV12-4	many	.	TRBJ2-1	TGTGCCAGCAGTTTAGCGGGGCCCTCCTACAATGAGCAGTTCTTC	CASSLAGPSYNEQFF
TRBV7-3	few	.	TRBJ1-3	TGTGCCAGCAGCCATTCCAGGGGCTCTGGAAACACCATATATTTT	CASSHSRGSGNTIYF
TRBV4-3	.	TRBD1	TRBJ1-2	TGCGCCAGCAGCAACCCGACAGGGGGGTATGGCTACACCTTC	CASSNPTGGYGYTF
TRBV5-1	.	.	TRBJ2-5	TGCGCCAGCAGCTTGGACAGGGTGCCGAAGACCCAGTACTTC	CASSLDRVPKTQYF
TRBV4-1	few	TRBD2	TRBJ2-1	TGCGCCAGCAGCCATGGCGTCGGGCTAGCGGGAGACAATGAGCAGTTCTTC	CASSHGVGLAGDNEQFF
TRBV9	few	.	TRBJ2-1	TGTGCCAGCAGCCTCCACTTGGGGGATGAGCAGTTCTTC	CASSLHLGDEQFF